Listed below are T cell receptor beta chains from one sample, sequenced in a study of breast tumors, draining lymph nodes, adjacent tissues. TCRdb recomputed calls from the multiplex PCR reads with MiXCR, one row per CDR3 protein. The sample contains about 270,000 distinct CDR3 sequences, roughly 30% of which appear only once. The specimen sequenced was axillary lymph node tissue. These receptors all come from a female donor with breast cancer. Some clones in this sample may be carry-over from other donors' samples. CDR3s leave out the opening cysteine and the closing phenylalanine or tryptophan.

cdr3_aa: ASSYSLPDTQY
v_call: TRBV6-5
j_call: TRBJ2-3
cdr3_length: 11

cdr3_aa: ASRPGEGAYGYT
v_call: TRBV10-2
j_call: TRBJ1-2
cdr3_length: 12

cdr3_aa: ASSHSVPADSPLH
v_call: TRBV6-2/TRBV6-3
j_call: TRBJ1-6
cdr3_length: 13

cdr3_aa: ASSGNPKGGYT
v_call: TRBV5-1
j_call: TRBJ1-2
cdr3_length: 11

cdr3_aa: ASDDRGTDTQY
v_call: TRBV12-3/TRBV12-4
j_call: TRBJ2-3
cdr3_length: 11

cdr3_aa: AWSGNTQY
v_call: TRBV30
j_call: TRBJ2-3
cdr3_length: 8

cdr3_aa: AISVPGGYGYT
v_call: TRBV10-3
j_call: TRBJ1-2
cdr3_length: 11

cdr3_aa: ASSATGRMWDTQY
v_call: TRBV19
j_call: TRBJ2-3
cdr3_length: 13

cdr3_aa: ASSRRQVRGGNT
v_call: TRBV10-3
j_call: TRBJ1-2
cdr3_length: 12

cdr3_aa: SAGREAGGPGDTQY
v_call: TRBV20-1
j_call: TRBJ2-3
cdr3_length: 14

cdr3_aa: SARNSAGGLHTQY
v_call: TRBV20-1
j_call: TRBJ2-3
cdr3_length: 13

cdr3_aa: SARDPSGFVETQY
v_call: TRBV20-1
j_call: TRBJ2-5
cdr3_length: 13

cdr3_aa: ASSRREDNHEQY
v_call: TRBV5-1
j_call: TRBJ2-7
cdr3_length: 12

cdr3_aa: SVTGDYGYT
v_call: TRBV29-1
j_call: TRBJ1-2
cdr3_length: 9

cdr3_aa: ASSLVLGGSQETQY
v_call: TRBV11-2
j_call: TRBJ2-5
cdr3_length: 14

cdr3_aa: ASSDPLYGAGWASRDPDTQY
v_call: TRBV2
j_call: TRBJ2-3
cdr3_length: 20

cdr3_aa: ASSPESSASSYNEQF
v_call: TRBV5-1
j_call: TRBJ2-1
cdr3_length: 15

cdr3_aa: ASSLGVTQPQH
v_call: TRBV5-4
j_call: TRBJ1-5
cdr3_length: 11

cdr3_aa: AWTGNVGETQY
v_call: TRBV30
j_call: TRBJ2-5
cdr3_length: 11

cdr3_aa: ASSFLVRQGGNTGELF
v_call: TRBV12-3/TRBV12-4
j_call: TRBJ2-2
cdr3_length: 16

cdr3_aa: ASSSRVIGGANTGELF
v_call: TRBV7-2
j_call: TRBJ2-2
cdr3_length: 16

cdr3_aa: ASSLEGGEGTDTQY
v_call: TRBV5-1
j_call: TRBJ2-3
cdr3_length: 14

cdr3_aa: SASGKGGPSYEQY
v_call: TRBV20-1
j_call: TRBJ2-7
cdr3_length: 13

cdr3_aa: ASSYRTVTPYEQY
v_call: TRBV6-1
j_call: TRBJ2-7
cdr3_length: 13

cdr3_aa: ASNLRRGGNTEAF
v_call: TRBV7-8
j_call: TRBJ1-1
cdr3_length: 13

cdr3_aa: ATSRIGADTQY
v_call: TRBV15
j_call: TRBJ2-3
cdr3_length: 11

cdr3_aa: ASRTAAGYSNEQF
v_call: TRBV6-1
j_call: TRBJ2-1
cdr3_length: 13

cdr3_aa: ASSVGGFGNTIY
v_call: TRBV9
j_call: TRBJ1-3
cdr3_length: 12

cdr3_aa: ASSADGSGNEQF
v_call: TRBV2
j_call: TRBJ2-1
cdr3_length: 12

cdr3_aa: ASSRGTSYNEQF
v_call: TRBV7-8
j_call: TRBJ2-1
cdr3_length: 12

cdr3_aa: ASSHSRGGGNQPQH
v_call: TRBV6-1
j_call: TRBJ1-5
cdr3_length: 14

cdr3_aa: ASSPLPQPSLRAEQY
v_call: TRBV7-2
j_call: TRBJ2-7
cdr3_length: 15

cdr3_aa: ASSEGSSVSTDTQY
v_call: TRBV10-1
j_call: TRBJ2-3
cdr3_length: 14

cdr3_aa: ASSPTTNYGYT
v_call: TRBV4-1
j_call: TRBJ1-2
cdr3_length: 11

cdr3_aa: ASSARQGGSYGYT
v_call: TRBV7-2
j_call: TRBJ1-2
cdr3_length: 13

cdr3_aa: ASSPGQAVAETQY
v_call: TRBV5-6
j_call: TRBJ2-5
cdr3_length: 13

cdr3_aa: ASSYSSTNTGELF
v_call: TRBV5-1
j_call: TRBJ2-2
cdr3_length: 13

cdr3_aa: RTGTTNYGYT
v_call: TRBV20-1
j_call: TRBJ1-2
cdr3_length: 10

cdr3_aa: SARDLGGLNIQY
v_call: TRBV20-1
j_call: TRBJ2-4
cdr3_length: 12

cdr3_aa: ATSRFSGTGVGQPQH
v_call: TRBV15
j_call: TRBJ1-5
cdr3_length: 15

cdr3_aa: ASRPSGTSGRGYHNEQF
v_call: TRBV7-9
j_call: TRBJ2-1
cdr3_length: 17

cdr3_aa: ASSFGGLADTDTQY
v_call: TRBV11-3
j_call: TRBJ2-3
cdr3_length: 14

cdr3_aa: ASSSTPRARYEQY
v_call: TRBV28
j_call: TRBJ2-7
cdr3_length: 13

cdr3_aa: ASSHSGGWYEQY
v_call: TRBV27
j_call: TRBJ2-7
cdr3_length: 12

cdr3_aa: ASSPRTSGRAYNEQF
v_call: TRBV3-1
j_call: TRBJ2-1
cdr3_length: 15

cdr3_aa: ASSLEGGTGELF
v_call: TRBV5-4
j_call: TRBJ2-2
cdr3_length: 12

cdr3_aa: AISEGAHRTEAF
v_call: TRBV10-3
j_call: TRBJ1-1
cdr3_length: 12

cdr3_aa: ASRRGGLFSNTGELF
v_call: TRBV9
j_call: TRBJ2-2
cdr3_length: 15

cdr3_aa: ASSESGTAGGRTDTQY
v_call: TRBV10-1
j_call: TRBJ2-3
cdr3_length: 16

cdr3_aa: ASSRLVGYDEQF
v_call: TRBV12-3/TRBV12-4
j_call: TRBJ2-1
cdr3_length: 12

cdr3_aa: SVPGGGGNEKLF
v_call: TRBV29-1
j_call: TRBJ1-4
cdr3_length: 12

cdr3_aa: ASSESGYIQY
v_call: TRBV10-2
j_call: TRBJ2-4
cdr3_length: 10

cdr3_aa: ASSLTGTWNEQF
v_call: TRBV5-1
j_call: TRBJ2-1
cdr3_length: 12